This TCR beta chain comes out of a study of lymphopenia after photon versus proton radiotherapy (dated by TCRdb to between 2018 and 2020). Regarding the study in general: The study compared the immunological effects of photon versus proton radiation therapy in patients with gastrointestinal tumors who developed high-grade lymphopenia. The roughly 21 patients in the cohort had gastrointestinal tumors, were treated with either photon or proton therapy, and subsequently developed lymphopenia. The goal of the study was to describe how the two radiation modalities differ in their effects on the immune system.

Overall results and qualifications from the work: Once the lymphocyte count had reached its nadir, the repertoires of photon-treated patients showed oligoclonal expansion, particularly of CD8+ Temra cells, and this expansion drove the decline in diversity. The authors looked at the survival association only in patients who died, and they framed better survival with proton therapy as a possibility rather than a demonstrated result. Across the cohort, a larger post-nadir drop in TCR diversity was inversely correlated with overall survival time among patients who died. During treatment, patients who received photon therapy lost naive T cells and TCR diversity and gained effector/memory populations, whereas patients who received proton therapy remained relatively stable.

This clone was picked up a small number of times. This receptor's antigen is unknown. Base qualities are not provided; no much larger clone lies one nucleotide away. Receptor libraries were prepared by the immunoSEQ multiplex PCR assay. T cell repertoires were profiled with deep sequencing of rearranged TCR beta loci together with multiparametric flow cytometry. TCRdb took over this immuneACCESS table, retaining in-frame rearrangements with V and J assigned. Such tables are incomplete; in checked studies, under half of the missing clones stem from an unresolved V gene, and the remainder is unexplained. In this sample the table shows about 20,000 clones, 92% of which occur a single time. The ten largest account for roughly 1.8% of the sample. The germline V gene provides CDR1 MNHNS and CDR2 SASEGT. The CDR3 has 15 amino acids, counting the end cysteine and phenylalanine. Only the CDR3 DNA is retained, 45 bases long and in frame from the first base. At the junction V is shortened by 1 base and J by 7 bases; bases outside the gene matches: 8.

In this chain, TRBV6-1 is recombined with TRBJ2-7; TRBD1 fits 9 bases in the junction. The clonotype was recovered from a woman between 40 and 50 years old with cholangiocarcinoma. The sample consisted of peripheral blood, taken from a patient treated with photon-based radiotherapy. The nucleotide sequence reads TGTGCCAGCAGTGAAGAGGGTAACAGGGGGCAGGAGCAGTACTTC. Its coded protein is CASSEEGNRGQEQYF.